This T cell receptor (beta chain) was recovered during a study of shared clonotypes between healthy human individuals. In germline, CDR1 is MGHDK, CDR2 SYGVNS. Trimming stripped 7 bases from V and 4 bases from J, with 10 bases between. The CDR3 has 13 amino acids. TCRdb's copy holds only in-frame clones and misses some; the assay was immunoSEQ multiplex PCR. Of some 450,000 clones listed, approximately 71% are singletons. A remark on this clone: A far bigger clonotype differs at one base, so this is likely a read error.

This TCR came from a woman aged 40-49 years in good health. Some clones in this sample may be carry-over from other donors' samples. V gene TRBV25-1 combines with J gene TRBJ2-2, with D maybe TRBD1 (6 bases). Sample: PBMCs. CDR3: CASKRGCTGELFF. The CDR3 DNA reads TGTGCCAGCAAAAGGGGGTGCACCGGGGAGCTGTTTTTT.